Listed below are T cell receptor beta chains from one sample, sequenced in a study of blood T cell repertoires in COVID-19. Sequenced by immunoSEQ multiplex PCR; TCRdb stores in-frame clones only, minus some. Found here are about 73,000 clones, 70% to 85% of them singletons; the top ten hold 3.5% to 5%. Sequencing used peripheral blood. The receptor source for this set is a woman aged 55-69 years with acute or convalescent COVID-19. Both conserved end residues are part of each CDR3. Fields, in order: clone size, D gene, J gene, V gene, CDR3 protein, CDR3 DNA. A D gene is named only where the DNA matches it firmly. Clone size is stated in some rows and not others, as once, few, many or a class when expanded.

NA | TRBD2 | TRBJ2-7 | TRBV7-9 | CASSLGHGTSGREQYF | TGTGCCAGCAGCTTAGGCCACGGGACTAGCGGGCGCGAGCAGTACTTC
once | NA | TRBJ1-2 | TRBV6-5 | CASSLGLLGHGYTF | TGTGCCAGCAGTTTGGGGCTGTTAGGGCATGGCTACACCTTC
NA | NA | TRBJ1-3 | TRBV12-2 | CASRLVLQGGNTIYF | TGTGCAAGTCGCCTCGTCCTCCAGGGGGGAAACACCATATATTTT
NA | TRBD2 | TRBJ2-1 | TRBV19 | CASRSRLAGGPDNEQFF | TGTGCCAGTAGATCACGACTAGCGGGAGGGCCGGACAATGAGCAGTTCTTC
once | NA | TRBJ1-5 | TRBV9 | CASSVGDQPQHF | TGTGCCAGCAGCGTAGGCGATCAGCCCCAGCATTTT
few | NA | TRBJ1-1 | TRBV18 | CASSSGRGERVTEAFF | TGTGCCAGCTCATCAGGACGGGGAGAGAGGGTGACTGAAGCTTTCTTT
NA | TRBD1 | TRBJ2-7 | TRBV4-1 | CASSQGDRAYEQYF | TGCGCCAGCAGCCAAGGGGACAGGGCCTACGAGCAGTACTTC
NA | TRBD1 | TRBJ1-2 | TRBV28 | CASSFNRGLKGGYTF | TGTGCCAGCAGTTTTAACAGGGGGCTAAAGGGTGGCTACACCTTC
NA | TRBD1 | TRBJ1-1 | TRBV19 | CASSSLRRGRAGDTEAFF | TGTGCCAGTAGTTCTTTGAGGAGGGGGCGAGCGGGGGACACTGAAGCTTTCTTT
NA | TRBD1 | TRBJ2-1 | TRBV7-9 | CASSLSYPGQGAYEQFF | TGTGCCAGCAGCTTATCCTACCCGGGACAGGGGGCGTATGAGCAGTTCTTC
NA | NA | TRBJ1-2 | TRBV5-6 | CASTLRGDYGYTF | TGTGCCAGCACCTTGCGGGGAGATTATGGCTACACCTTC
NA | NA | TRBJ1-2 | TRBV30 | CAWSVQEFYGYTF | TGTGCCTGGAGTGTACAGGAGTTCTATGGCTACACCTTC
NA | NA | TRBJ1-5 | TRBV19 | CASSIASTGGKGIPQHF | TGTGCCAGTAGTATAGCATCGACGGGAGGGAAAGGGATCCCCCAGCATTTT
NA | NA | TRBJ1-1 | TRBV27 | CASSFGGAGTEAFF | TGTGCCAGCAGTTTCGGGGGGGCTGGAACTGAAGCTTTCTTT
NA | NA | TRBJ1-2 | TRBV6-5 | CASRGRGTPSYGYTF | TGTGCCAGCAGGGGGAGGGGGACTCCCAGCTATGGCTACACCTTC
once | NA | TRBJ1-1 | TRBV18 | CASSGVTGSNTEAFF | TGTGCCAGCTCAGGGGTGACAGGTTCAAACACTGAAGCTTTCTTT